The rows below give T cell receptor beta chains drawn from one sample of a study of identifying expanded T cells in peripheral blood. The repertoire was sequenced with immunoSEQ multiplex PCR; TCRdb's copy has only in-frame clones and lacks some. The sample holds around 120,000 clones, around 89% seen once. The source material was blood. The receptors come from a person between 18 and 70 years old in good health. The conserved cysteine and the conserved F or W are not part of the CDR3 here. Each record gives: V gene, D gene, CDR3 protein. The D gene is left open where the match is weak.

V: TRBV27
D: .
CDR3: ASSSYLGTFHTEAF

V: TRBV6-5
D: .
CDR3: ASSYLVRGGEAF

V: TRBV6-5
D: .
CDR3: ASSYWSLGYT

V: TRBV11-2
D: .
CDR3: ASSLDTVPYGYT

V: TRBV5-1
D: TRBD1
CDR3: ASSFPQGKTQY

V: TRBV5-1
D: TRBD2
CDR3: ASSIQGGGPYEQY

V: TRBV11-3
D: .
CDR3: ASSLGVNTEAF

V: TRBV30
D: TRBD1
CDR3: AWSAGTGIWTQY

V: TRBV5-1
D: .
CDR3: ASTQGTTTYEQY

V: TRBV6-1
D: .
CDR3: ASSERFIWAGLSNQPQH

V: TRBV10-3
D: .
CDR3: AISEYAEQY

V: TRBV5-1
D: .
CDR3: ASSLVGTTDTQY

V: TRBV4-2
D: TRBD1
CDR3: ASSPQGAREKLF

V: TRBV4-3
D: .
CDR3: ASSPDAGASSSDTQY

V: TRBV30
D: .
CDR3: AWSEGFGAF

V: TRBV6-5
D: TRBD1
CDR3: ASSWTGGAMEGYT

V: TRBV18
D: .
CDR3: ASSPPGRDDQPQH

V: TRBV15
D: .
CDR3: ATSRDRGSGNTIY

V: TRBV5-6
D: .
CDR3: ASSLGRTGANVLT

V: TRBV11-2
D: .
CDR3: ASSLGAGGPKETQY

V: TRBV7-2
D: .
CDR3: ASSLASGRVETQY

V: TRBV5-1
D: .
CDR3: ASSLELHEQY

V: TRBV7-8
D: .
CDR3: ASSLLSAWKLEETQY

V: TRBV7-2
D: .
CDR3: ASSLDGVYSPLH

V: TRBV10-3
D: TRBD2
CDR3: AISDSPGLEFRQY

V: TRBV11-1
D: .
CDR3: ASSFTWQWTDTQY

V: TRBV4-1
D: .
CDR3: ASSQIDRKQETQY

V: TRBV15
D: TRBD2
CDR3: ATSRGSNRLAQETQY

V: TRBV5-1
D: .
CDR3: ASSLLESRHGELF

V: TRBV7-9
D: .
CDR3: ASSLAGGRDEQF

V: TRBV6-1
D: .
CDR3: ASSEQISEQF

V: TRBV13
D: TRBD1
CDR3: ASSTGTGGVYEQY

V: TRBV7-9
D: .
CDR3: ASSLWNTEAF

V: TRBV6-5
D: .
CDR3: ASSQTGTTDTQY

V: TRBV11-2
D: TRBD2
CDR3: ASSSSHGGGNEQF

V: TRBV5-1
D: TRBD1
CDR3: ASSFDRQGARFGQETQY

V: TRBV7-2
D: TRBD1
CDR3: ASSSGTGVPQY

V: TRBV28
D: TRBD2
CDR3: ASSAGGQETQY

V: TRBV11-2
D: TRBD2
CDR3: ASSFERGPLNEQF

V: TRBV5-6
D: TRBD1
CDR3: ASTTGGWPYGYT

V: TRBV19
D: TRBD1
CDR3: ASSPAAGQGTDTQY

V: TRBV19
D: TRBD1
CDR3: ASSILGQGNTGELF